This passage covers 20 T cell receptor beta chains from one sample sequenced in a study of cytomegalovirus exposure and HLA in healthy donors. 13 Jbeta primers and 60 Vbeta primers were used for the PCR. Clones were read by immunoSEQ multiplex PCR, and TCRdb kept only the in-frame ones, dropping some. The sample lists under 250,000 clones, about 79% occurring once. Sequencing input: PBMCs. These receptors were taken from a male donor in good health and CMV-seronegative.

The V and J genes are TRBV28 and TRBJ1-5; TRBD1 matches at 8 bases. Germline trimming cut 5 bases from V and 1 base from J; bases unmatched to any gene: 7. In germline, CDR1 is MDHEN, CDR2 SYDVKM. The CDR3 loop spans 16 amino acids. The CDR3 nucleotides are TGTGCCAGCAGTCATCTCAGGGGGCCAAGCAATCAGCCCCAGCATTTT. As protein: CASSHLRGPSNQPQHF. The full variable domain, its missing parts supplied by reference TRBV28 and TRBJ1-5, is DVKVTQSSRYLVKRTGEKVFLECVQDMDHENMFWYRQDPGLGLRLIYFSYDVKMKEKGDIPEGYSVSREKKERFSLILESASTNQTSMYLCASSHLRGPSNQPQHFGDGTRLSIL.

The V and J genes are TRBV6-5 and TRBJ1-6, with TRBD1 identical over 7 bases. Germline values: CDR1 MNHEY, CDR2 SVGAGI. The CDR3 runs 16 residues. Trimming at V came to 0 bases and at J to 7 bases, leaving 6 bases not matched to a gene. CDR3 sequence: CASSYSEGALNSPLHF. In nucleotides, the CDR3 is TGTGCCAGCAGTTACTCAGAGGGGGCCCTAAATTCACCCCTCCACTTT.

The V call is TRBV11-2, the J call TRBJ1-3, with unresolved D. The CDR3 loop spans 13 amino acids. The V gene's germline CDR1 is SGHAT and CDR2 FQNNGV. V was shortened by 5 bases and J by 4 bases, with 9 bases between the two germline ends. Here the CDR3 reads CASSPTLGNTIYF. The DNA for the CDR3 is TGTGCCAGCAGCCCCACCCTAGGAAACACCATATATTTT.

The chain is built from TRBV7-9 and TRBJ2-7; D might be TRBD2 (5 bases). V gave up 5 bases and J gave up 2 bases, with 13 bases separating them. Per germline, CDR1 SEHNR and CDR2 FQNEAQ (reference sequence). CDR3 length: 14 residues. For the CDR3, the DNA is TGTGCCAGCAGCCCCCCAGCGGCCACCTACGAGCAGTACTTC. It specifies CASSPPAATYEQYF.

The V gene is TRBV28, the J gene TRBJ2-3; 10 bases map to TRBD2. V lost 7 bases to trimming and J lost 0 bases; unmatched junction nucleotides: 4. This CDR3 region has 15 residues. Germline V gives CDR1 MDHEN, CDR2 SYDVKM. The CDR3 bases are TGTGCCAGCAACCTAGCGGGGGCTAGCACAGATACGCAGTATTTT. Amino acid sequence: CASNLAGASTDTQYF.

The chain couples TRBV28 to TRBJ2-7; TRBD1 matches 10 bases. CDR1 and CDR2 (germline): MDHEN, SYDVKM. The CDR3 loop spans 17 amino acids. V lost 6 bases, J lost 2 bases, and 13 bases stayed unmatched. The CDR3 bases are TGTGCCAGCAGGCCGGTCCTGTGGGACAGGGGTACCTACGAGCAGTACTTC. Translation: CASRPVLWDRGTYEQYF. The complete variable domain, with remaining parts taken from reference TRBV28 and TRBJ2-7, reads DVKVTQSSRYLVKRTGEKVFLECVQDMDHENMFWYRQDPGLGLRLIYFSYDVKMKEKGDIPEGYSVSREKKERFSLILESASTNQTSMYLCASRPVLWDRGTYEQYFGPGTRLTVT.

There are a few counts of this clone. This sample includes further DNA sequences coding for the same CDR3. The V gene is TRBV7-2, the J gene TRBJ2-5; possibly TRBD1 for D (6 bases). Germline CDR1 and CDR2: SGHTA and FQGNSA. This CDR3 spans 13 amino acids. The V end lost 3 bases, the J end lost 4 bases, and 9 bases lay between the germline ends. The CDR3 loop reads CASSLNRVETQYF. CDR3 nucleotide sequence: TGTGCCAGCAGCTTGAACAGGGTAGAGACCCAGTACTTC.

Written as DNA, the CDR3 is TGCGCCAGCAGTCCCGGGACAGTGACTAACTATGGCTACACCTTC. Protein sequence: CASSPGTVTNYGYTF. The V and J genes are TRBV4-1 and TRBJ1-2; 7 bases are a match to TRBD1. This CDR3 spans 15 amino acids. CDR1 is MGHRA and CDR2 is YSYEKL in the germline V gene. Unmatched junction bases numbered 7, after V lost 6 bases and J lost 0 bases.

CDR3 nucleotides: TGTGCCAGCAGCTTAAATGGCGGGGGCGTGAACACTGAAGCTTTCTTT. It codes for CASSLNGGGVNTEAFF. V is TRBV7-3 and J is TRBJ1-1; D is perhaps TRBD1 (6 bases). Germline V gene lookup returns CDR1 SGHTA and CDR2 FQGTGA. This CDR3 region has 16 residues. The V end was cut by 1 base, the J end by 0 bases, with 12 bases between.

The V and J genes are TRBV27 and TRBJ1-2, with 8 bases lining up with TRBD1. J gave up 5 bases and V 4 bases, and 6 bases lay outside the gene matches. The CDR3 covers 14 residues. Germline assignment: CDR1 MNHEY and CDR2 SMNVEV (reference sequence). Here the CDR3 DNA reads TGTGCCAGCAGTTCACCCGACAGGGGATATGGCTACACCTTC. Translated: CASSSPDRGYGYTF.

This clone was picked up one time. The rearrangement links TRBV14 to TRBJ2-1, with 7 bases identical to TRBD1. Germline V CDR1 and CDR2: SGHDN, FVKESK. V dropped 1 base and J dropped 2; count of bases not matched to a gene: 8. The CDR3 totals 17 residues. The CDR3, as DNA: TGTGCCAGCAGCCAAGGGGAGCAGGGGGTCGCCTACAATGAGCAGTTCTTC. Translating gives CASSQGEQGVAYNEQFF.

The rearrangement joins TRBV5-1 to TRBJ2-3; 9 nucleotides align to TRBD2. CDR1 SGHRS and CDR2 YFSETQ come from the germline V gene. This CDR3 is 17 amino acids long. Trimming at V came to 3 bases and at J to 5 bases, leaving 13 bases not matched to a gene. The CDR3 loop is CASSSPRAGGLVDTQYF. The CDR3 DNA is TGCGCCAGCAGCTCGCCAAGGGCGGGAGGGCTCGTAGATACGCAGTATTTT.

The rearrangement joins TRBV27 to TRBJ1-2; 9 bases agree with TRBD1. The CDR3 runs 15 residues. The ends lost 5 bases at V and 4 bases at J; junction bases unmatched: 8. Germline V CDR1 and CDR2: MNHEY, SMNVEV (reference sequence). For the CDR3, the DNA is TGTGCCAGCAGTCCCGGGACAGGGACTTCCTATGGCTACACCTTC. As protein: CASSPGTGTSYGYTF.

V gene TRBV28 combines with J gene TRBJ2-6; D possibly corresponds to TRBD1 (5 bases). V lost 6 bases and J 0 bases, leaving 12 bases between the germline ends. The germline gives CDR1 MDHEN, CDR2 SYDVKM. CDR3 length equals 16 residues. CDR3 in amino acids: CASRRTGTSGANVLTF. The DNA of the CDR3 is TGTGCCAGCAGGCGTACAGGAACCTCTGGGGCCAACGTCCTGACTTTC.

CDR3 residues: CASSPGTSLTDTQYF. The CDR3 DNA is TGTGCCAGCAGCCCCGGGACTAGCTTAACAGATACGCAGTATTTT. The chain has TRBV7-6 and TRBJ2-3; 9 bases line up with TRBD2. Per germline, CDR1 SGHVS and CDR2 FNYEAQ. V was clipped by 5 bases and J by 3 bases; unmatched bases: 6. The CDR3 totals 15 residues.

This sequence joins TRBV7-8 and TRBJ2-7, with 10 bases that match TRBD1. Germline values: CDR1 SGHVS, CDR2 FQNEAQ. This CDR3 has 16 residues. The ends lost 5 bases at V and 7 bases at J; junction bases unmatched: 14. The CDR3 loop reads CASSARPRDRGQEQYF. The CDR3, as DNA: TGTGCCAGCAGCGCCCGCCCCCGAGACAGGGGGCAAGAGCAGTACTTC.

This clone was detected a few times. This chain links TRBV5-1 with TRBJ2-7; 9 bases map to TRBD2. The CDR3 is 15 amino acids. Looked up from germline, CDR1 is SGHRS and CDR2 is YFSETQ. Trimming took 5 bases from V and 2 from J; bases not matched to a gene: 8. In nucleotides, the CDR3 is TGCGCCAGCAGTAGGACCAGCGGGGGGCCCTACGAGCAGTACTTC. It encodes CASSRTSGGPYEQYF.

The chain uses TRBV5-1 and TRBJ2-2, with TRBD1 identical over 7 bases. The germline CDR1 and CDR2 sequences are SGHRS and YFSETQ. This CDR3 region has 15 residues. Trimming removed 3 bases from V and 4 bases from J; junction bases left unmatched: 6. CDR3 coding DNA: TGCGCCAGCAGCTACGGGACAGCCTTCACCGGGGAGCTGTTTTTT. Translation gives CASSYGTAFTGELFF.

J is TRBJ2-1 and V is TRBV6-4; 9 bases are shared with TRBD2. Germline V gives CDR1 MRHNA, CDR2 SNTAGT. Trimming cost V 3 bases and J 8 bases; bases outside gene matches: 8. The CDR3 spans 15 residues. CDR3 DNA sequence: TGTGCCAGCAGTGAGGGGGGCGGGGGGGCCCATGAGCAGTTCTTC. It encodes CASSEGGGGAHEQFF.

This chain uses TRBV18 with TRBJ2-2, with 7 bases matching TRBD1. The germline gives CDR1 KGHSH, CDR2 LQKENI. CDR3 length equals 15 residues. V was clipped by 3 bases and J by 5 bases; unmatched bases: 6. The CDR3 here is CASSPLGQRTGELFF. The DNA for the CDR3 is TGTGCCAGCTCACCCTTGGGACAGCGAACCGGGGAGCTGTTTTTT.